This T cell receptor beta chain appears in the sequencing data of a study of spatial heterogeneity in lung cancer. Between the trimmed V and J ends, which lost 10 bases and 4 bases, there was a span of 16 bases. CDR3 length equals 13 residues. CDR1 and CDR2 from the germline V gene are SGHVS and FNYEAQ. Findings and limits, study-wide: Tumor mutation counts were tracked by expanded intratumoral alpha and beta TCR counts.

The time point was: sample taken at primary tumor resection. Sequencing covered unsorted whole RNA taken from tumor, nontumor lung or frozen PBMC. This clonotype occurred many times. Its antigen is still unknown. The library protocol tagged each TCR cDNA with a unique molecular identifier. TCRdb analysed the 5' RACE reads with MiXCR anew, one entry per CDR3 protein. The sample yields around 95,000 distinct CDR3 sequences, approximately 4% seen once. The chain joins TRBV7-6 to TRBJ2-5; D is unresolved. The specimen was lung tumor tissue, collected at surgery. This receptor was obtained from a male donor with early-stage non-small cell lung cancer. CDR3 sequence reads: CATRTIGLETQYF. CDR3 nucleotide sequence: TGTGCCACAAGGACCATAGGTTTAGAGACCCAGTACTTC.